The present T cell receptor beta chain was sequenced within a study of blood T cell repertoires in COVID-19. Across the study: Samples representing acute and convalescent COVID-19 were sourced from the United States, Italy and Spain. Sample material is recorded as cDNA or gDNA derived from T cells, B-cell-depleted T cells, or PBMCs.

Original methodology: Counts of nucleated cells, estimated from reference gene primer amplification, were obtained. The data were produced by immunoSEQ multiplex PCR, yet TCRdb's version contains in-frame clones alone and is incomplete. V and J calls and clone size follow that table, whereas D and trimming were derived from the DNA. The table includes approximately 50,000 clones, roughly 85% detected once. Germline values: CDR1 SGHRS, CDR2 YFSETQ. Trimming stripped 4 bases from V and 2 bases from J, with 4 bases between. This CDR3 has 11 amino acids. This chain joins TRBV5-1 and TRBJ2-7, with D hard to call. The sample was peripheral blood. The clonotype was recovered from a man in his sixties with acute or convalescent COVID-19. This CDR3 is CASSGAYEQYF. CDR3 DNA: TGCGCCAGCAGCGGAGCCTACGAGCAGTACTTC.